This T cell receptor (beta chain) was found in a study of identical twins. The germline CDR1 and CDR2 sequences are SEHNR and FQNEAQ (reference sequence). The CDR3 has 15 amino acids. Trimming removed 4 bases from V and 4 bases from J; junction bases left unmatched: 6. Via MiXCR, TCRdb re-called the 5' RACE reads, giving one row per CDR3 protein. The sample has around 220,000 distinct CDR3 sequences; over 12% are singletons. The chain links TRBV7-9 to TRBJ2-7, with 11 nucleotides matching TRBD1. The receptor's source is a young woman in good health. The sequenced sample was memory (CD45RO+) T cells sorted from blood. The CDR3 sequence: CASSSPGQGVYEQYF. As DNA, the CDR3 is TGTGCCAGCAGCTCGCCGGGACAGGGGGTTTACGAGCAGTACTTC.